This T cell receptor beta chain is from a study of CD8+CD57+ T cells in acquired aplastic anemia. Study background: Recorded DNA amounts for sorted CD4+ and CD8+ cells had an average of approximately 3 ug. Whole-study findings and limits: A set of about 30 CD8+ CDR3 sequences was shared between patients and controls, and these sequences appeared highly expressed in patients.

Whoever was chosen for sequencing had shown CD8+CD57+ cell expansion by flow cytometry. As a group, the patients uniformly had severe acquired aplastic anemia. Untreated patients provided the blood samples, with no therapy given before sampling. This clonotype was detected only a few times. What it recognizes is unknown. V shed 8 bases and J shed 5 bases, with 12 bases lying between them. There are 12 residues in the CDR3. CDR1 SGHTA and CDR2 FQGNSA come from the germline V gene. TCR beta VDJ and CDR3 were profiled, and genomic DNA was the template. TCRdb reanalysed the reads using MiXCR and keeps one entry per CDR3 protein. The data contain roughly 180,000 distinct CDR3 sequences, nearly 65% of them singletons.

The rearrangement links TRBV7-2 to TRBJ1-1; D might be TRBD1 (6 bases). The clonotype comes from a human donor with aplastic anemia. Material: sorted CD4+, CD8+, or CD8+CD57+ T cells (not recorded which) from PBMCs. For the CDR3, the DNA is TGTGCCAGCTCTCGAGGGGGAACTGAAGCTTTCTTT. It specifies CASSRGGTEAFF.